Shown below are 21 T cell receptor beta chains from a single sample sequenced in a study of blood T cell repertoires in COVID-19. The data were produced by immunoSEQ multiplex PCR, yet TCRdb's version contains in-frame clones alone and is incomplete. Of approximately 270,000 clones in the sample, around 90% were seen once. The specimen sequenced was PBMCs or T cells enriched from blood (not recorded which). All receptors derive from a woman younger than 45 with acute COVID-19.

The V and J genes are TRBV19 and TRBJ1-1; D might be TRBD1 (6 bases). V gave up 9 bases and J gave up 9 bases, with 14 bases separating them. The CDR3 is 11 amino acids. Germline V gene lookup returns CDR1 LNHDA and CDR2 SQIVND (reference sequence). The CDR3 sequence is CASGVRDKAFF. DNA of the CDR3: TGTGCCAGCGGAGTCCGGGACAAAGCTTTCTTT.

The genes are TRBV7-9 and TRBJ2-7, with TRBD2 matching over 11 bases. Germline V gene lookup returns CDR1 SEHNR and CDR2 FQNEAQ (reference sequence). Trimming took 2 bases from V and 2 from J; bases not matched to a gene: 5. The CDR3 runs to 16 residues. This chain's CDR3 is CASSLSTSGRAYEQYF. The CDR3 DNA follows: TGTGCCAGCAGCTTAAGTACTAGCGGGAGAGCCTACGAGCAGTACTTC.

V and J are TRBV29-1 and TRBJ2-7; 10 nucleotides agree with TRBD2. Germline loops: CDR1 SQVTM, CDR2 ANQGSEA. CDR3 length: 13 amino acids. Trimming took 6 bases from V and 2 from J; bases not matched to a gene: 4. The DNA of the CDR3 is TGCAGCGTGGGGACTAGCGCTCCCTACGAGCAGTACTTC. Translation: CSVGTSAPYEQYF.

This clone has just one count. The chain has TRBV5-1 and TRBJ2-2; weak D call: TRBD1 (6 bases). CDR1 and CDR2 (germline): SGHRS, YFSETQ. The CDR3 runs 15 residues. Trimming removed 3 bases at V and 2 bases at J, with 11 bases between. The CDR3 loop is CASSSGQKNTGELFF. The CDR3 DNA follows: TGCGCCAGCAGCTCCGGACAGAAAAACACCGGGGAGCTGTTTTTT.

The J gene is TRBJ2-4, the V gene TRBV29-1; D uncertain. The germline gives CDR1 SQVTM, CDR2 ANQGSEA. V lost 3 bases and J lost 6, with 9 bases in between. This CDR3 region has 12 residues. For the CDR3, the DNA is TGCAGCGTTGACGGTGGCGGAAACATTCAGTACTTC. It yields the protein CSVDGGGNIQYF.

The chain recombines TRBV29-1 with TRBJ2-1; 15 bases fit TRBD2. In germline, CDR1 is SQVTM, CDR2 ANQGSEA. CDR3 size: 19 residues. With V trimmed by 6 bases and J by 0 bases, 12 bases remained unmatched. The CDR3 region has the DNA TGCAGCGTACTCCTCGGACTAGCGGGAGGGCAGAGCTCCTACAATGAGCAGTTCTTC. This codes for CSVLLGLAGGQSSYNEQFF.

The CDR3 spells CASHTGGESYEQYF. The CDR3 nucleotides read TGCGCCAGCCACACAGGGGGGGAATCCTACGAGCAGTACTTC. V gene TRBV5-1 combines with J gene TRBJ2-7; possible D gene TRBD1, 8 bases. The germline V gene has CDR1 SGHRS and CDR2 YFSETQ. This CDR3 region has 14 residues. Trimming cost V 7 bases and J 1 base, with 15 bases left between them.

The J gene is TRBJ2-1, the V gene TRBV7-9, with D perhaps matching TRBD2 (6 bases). The V end was cut by 5 bases, the J end by 0 bases, with 11 bases between. In germline, CDR1 is SEHNR, CDR2 FQNEAQ (reference sequence). This CDR3 has 15 residues. The chain's CDR3 is CASSPRGNSYNEQFF. The CDR3 region has the DNA TGTGCCAGCAGCCCCCGGGGGAACTCCTACAATGAGCAGTTCTTC. Full variable domain (missing parts from reference TRBV7-9 and TRBJ2-1): DTGVSQNPRHKITKRGQNVTFRCDPISEHNRLYWYRQTLGQGPEFLTYFQNEAQLEKSRLLSDRFSAERPKGSFSTLEIQRTEQGDSAMYLCASSPRGNSYNEQFFGPGTRLTVL.

This chain joins TRBV4-3 and TRBJ2-1, with a possible D match to TRBD2 (5 bases). Germline CDR1 and CDR2: LGHNA and YSLEER. V was clipped by 0 bases and J by 6 bases, with 24 bases between them. CDR3 size: 19 residues. In DNA, the CDR3 is TGCGCCAGCAGCCAAGATTTGGAACTAGACATAGATAAGGGCAATGAGCAGTTCTTC. As protein: CASSQDLELDIDKGNEQFF.

V and J are TRBV7-9 and TRBJ2-2; D is ambiguous. The CDR3 has 13 amino acids. V lost 1 base, J lost 7 bases, and 7 bases lay in between. Germline values: CDR1 SEHNR, CDR2 FQNEAQ (reference sequence). The CDR3 DNA sequence: TGTGCCAGCAGCTTAGACAGACGCGGGGAGCTGTTTTTT. Translation gives CASSLDRRGELFF.

This clone was seen once. J is TRBJ1-4 and V is TRBV7-9; maybe TRBD1 (6 bases). The germline gives CDR1 SEHNR, CDR2 FQNEAQ (reference sequence). This CDR3 has 14 residues. Trimming removed 1 base at V and 6 bases at J, with 9 bases between. DNA for the CDR3: TGTGCCAGCAGCTTAGGAGCAGGGGATGAAAAACTGTTTTTT. It is translated as CASSLGAGDEKLFF.

The CDR3, as DNA: TGTGCCAGCAGTTACACGAGGACTAGCTACGAGCAGTACTTC. Protein product: CASSYTRTSYEQYF. V and J are TRBV6-5 and TRBJ2-7; TRBD2 agrees at 7 bases. CDR3 length: 14 residues. Germline V gene data show CDR1 as MNHEY and CDR2 as SVGAGI. V trimming: 2 bases; J trimming: 3 bases; junction bases outside the gene matches: 4.

The rearrangement joins TRBV5-1 to TRBJ2-3; 7 bases agree with TRBD1. This CDR3 region has 13 residues. CDR1 and CDR2 from the germline V gene are SGHRS and YFSETQ. V lost 5 bases to trimming and J lost 3 bases; unmatched junction nucleotides: 3. The CDR3 is CASSGTVTDTQYF. CDR3 sequence (DNA): TGCGCCAGCAGTGGGACAGTAACAGATACGCAGTATTTT.

CDR3 DNA sequence: TGTGCCAGCAGTTTAGAAGGGGATGGCTACACCTTC. Its translation: CASSLEGDGYTF. The chain uses TRBV12-3 or TRBV12-4 and TRBJ1-2; D perhaps matches TRBD1 (5 bases). The CDR3 spans 12 residues. Trimming removed 1 base at V and 6 bases at J, with 6 bases between.

The chain links TRBV5-1 to TRBJ2-3; tentative D call: TRBD2 (6 bases). V shed 3 bases and J shed 0 bases, with 14 bases lying between them. The CDR3 is made up of 16 amino acids. The germline CDR1 and CDR2 sequences are SGHRS and YFSETQ. CDR3 amino acids: CASSWGDWESTDTQYF. CDR3 sequence (DNA): TGCGCCAGCAGCTGGGGGGACTGGGAAAGCACAGATACGCAGTATTTT.

V is TRBV9 and J is TRBJ1-1; D not resolved. This CDR3 contains 16 residues. Germline V CDR1 and CDR2: SGDLS, YYNGEE. V lost 4 bases and J 5 bases, leaving 21 bases between the germline ends. The CDR3 sequence: CASSSPRCWPRTEAFF. The DNA of the CDR3 is TGTGCCAGCAGCTCGCCCCGATGTTGGCCCAGGACTGAAGCTTTCTTT. Based on the CDR3 plus reference TRBV9 and TRBJ1-1, the full variable domain is DSGVTQTPKHLITATGQRVTLRCSPRSGDLSVYWYQQSLDQGLQFLIQYYNGEERAKGNILERFSAQQFPDLHSELNLSSLELGDSALYFCASSSPRCWPRTEAFFGQGTRLTVV.

This clone was seen only once. This chain links TRBV15 with TRBJ2-3, with 7 bases identical to TRBD2. CDR3 length: 16 residues. The germline V gene has CDR1 LNHNV and CDR2 YYDKDF (reference sequence). V was clipped by 4 bases and J by 8 bases; unmatched bases: 15. The CDR3 protein is CATSNQKEREGRTQYF. CDR3 coding DNA: TGTGCCACCAGCAATCAAAAAGAGAGGGAGGGGCGTACGCAGTATTTT. Complete variable domain (other parts from reference TRBV15 and TRBJ2-3): DAMVIQNPRYQVTQFGKPVTLSCSQTLNHNVMYWYQQKSSQAPKLLFHYYDKDFNNEADTPDNFQSRRPNTSFCFLDIRSPGLGDTAMYLCATSNQKEREGRTQYFGPGTRLTVL.

The chain has TRBV5-1 and TRBJ2-7; 9 bases match TRBD2. The germline V gene encodes CDR1 SGHRS and CDR2 YFSETQ. The length of the CDR3 is 15 residues. Trimming cost V 0 bases and J 4 bases; bases outside gene matches: 5. This CDR3 reads CASSLEASGAYEQYF. The CDR3 region has the DNA TGCGCCAGCAGCTTGGAGGCTAGCGGGGCTTACGAGCAGTACTTC.

The chain has TRBV25-1 and TRBJ2-1, with 10 bases identical to TRBD2. Trimming cost V 11 bases and J 8 bases; bases outside gene matches: 12. Germline CDR1 and CDR2: MGHDK and SYGVNS. CDR3 length equals 14 residues. Written as DNA, the CDR3 is TGTGCCCTGGGGGCTAGCGGGAGACGGGATGAGCAGTTCTTC. Residues: CALGASGRRDEQFF.

This clone appeared once. V usage is TRBV5-4 and J usage is TRBJ2-1; 9 nucleotides align to TRBD1. Germline CDR1 reads SGHNT; CDR2 reads YYREEE (reference sequence). V lost 4 bases to trimming and J lost 5 bases; unmatched junction nucleotides: 7. The CDR3 length is 15 residues. The CDR3 loop reads CASSVRDRANNEQFF. The CDR3 nucleotides read TGTGCCAGCAGCGTACGGGACAGGGCTAACAATGAGCAGTTCTTC.

This rearrangement joins TRBV7-9 to TRBJ2-1, with 9 bases identical to TRBD2. Germline loops: CDR1 SEHNR, CDR2 FQNEAQ (reference sequence). The CDR3 has 17 amino acids. V dropped 4 bases and J dropped 4; count of bases not matched to a gene: 11. The CDR3 DNA sequence: TGTGCCAGCAGCTACCAGTTTAGCGGGAGAAATTACAATGAGCAGTTCTTC. This gives the protein CASSYQFSGRNYNEQFF.